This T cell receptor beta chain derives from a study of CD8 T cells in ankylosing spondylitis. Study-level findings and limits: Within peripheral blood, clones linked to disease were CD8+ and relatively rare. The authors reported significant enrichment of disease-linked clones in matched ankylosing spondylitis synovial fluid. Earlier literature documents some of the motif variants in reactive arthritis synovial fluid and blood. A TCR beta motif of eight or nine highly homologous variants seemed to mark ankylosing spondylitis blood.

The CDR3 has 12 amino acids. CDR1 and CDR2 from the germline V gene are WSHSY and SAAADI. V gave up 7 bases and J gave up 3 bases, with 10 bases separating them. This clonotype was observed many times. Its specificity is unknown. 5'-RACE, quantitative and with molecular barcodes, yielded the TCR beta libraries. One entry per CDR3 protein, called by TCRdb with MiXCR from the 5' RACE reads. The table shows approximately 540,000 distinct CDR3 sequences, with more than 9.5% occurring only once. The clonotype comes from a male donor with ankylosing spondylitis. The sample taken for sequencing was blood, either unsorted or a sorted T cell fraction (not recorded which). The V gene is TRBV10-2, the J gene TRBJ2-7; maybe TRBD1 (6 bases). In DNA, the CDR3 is TGCGCCAGCAAGAGACAGGACTACGAGCAGTACTTC. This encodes CASKRQDYEQYF.